This T cell receptor beta chain was retrieved from a study of neurological immune-mediated disorders. The CDR3 totals 13 residues. V was pared by 8 bases and J by 5 bases, with 8 bases of the junction left unmatched. This clonotype appeared many times. What it recognizes is unknown. Notes on the study in general: None of the CDR3 amino acid sequences of expanded clones were shared across subjects, and this suggested private repertoires in all groups. TCR clonal expansion peaked in HTLV-1-associated myelopathy patients and was lowest in multiple sclerosis patients.

Each CDR3 protein gets one entry after TCRdb re-called the 5' RACE reads with MiXCR. The sample lists about 50,000 distinct CDR3 sequences, 10% seen once, with about 1.6% in the top ten. Time point described: longitudinal time-point 1 (baseline). The specimen was PBMCs. This chain connects TRBV12-3 or TRBV12-4 to TRBJ2-7; 8 nucleotides align to TRBD1. This receptor was obtained from a middle-aged woman in good health. The CDR3 sequence: CASRGQGSDEQYF. The CDR3 nucleotides are TGTGCCAGCCGAGGACAGGGATCGGACGAGCAGTACTTC.